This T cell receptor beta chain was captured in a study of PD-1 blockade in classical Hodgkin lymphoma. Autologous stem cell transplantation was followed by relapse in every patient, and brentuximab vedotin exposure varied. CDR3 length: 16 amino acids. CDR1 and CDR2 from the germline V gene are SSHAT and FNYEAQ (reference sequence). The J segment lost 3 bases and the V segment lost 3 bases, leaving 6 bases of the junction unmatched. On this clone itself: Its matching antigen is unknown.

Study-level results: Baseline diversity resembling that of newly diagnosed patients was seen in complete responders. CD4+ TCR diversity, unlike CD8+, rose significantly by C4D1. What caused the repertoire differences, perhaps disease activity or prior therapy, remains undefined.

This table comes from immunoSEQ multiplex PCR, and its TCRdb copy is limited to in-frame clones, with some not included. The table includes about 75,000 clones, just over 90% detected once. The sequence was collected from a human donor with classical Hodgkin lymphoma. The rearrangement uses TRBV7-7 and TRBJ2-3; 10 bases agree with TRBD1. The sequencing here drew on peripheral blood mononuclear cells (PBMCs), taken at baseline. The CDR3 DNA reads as TGTGCCAGCAGCTTGAACTTGGGACAGGGGACAGATACGCAGTATTTT. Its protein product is CASSLNLGQGTDTQYF.